This entry is about one T cell receptor beta chain. The antigen is undetermined. This sample was taken from a study of early T cells in non-severe SARS-CoV-2 infection. About the research overall: Sequencing of bulk RNA from unsorted whole blood was done, without chain pairing.

Study findings and constraints: There was a bias toward anti-spike CD8 responses in VDJdb matching, which missed private and CD4 specificities.

The protocol attached unique molecular identifiers to individual cDNA molecules. One entry per CDR3 protein, called by TCRdb with MiXCR from the 5' RACE reads. The data show approximately 65,000 distinct CDR3 sequences, over 10% seen once. The receptor comes from an adult who was a healthcare worker with PCR-confirmed SARS-CoV-2 infection or an uninfected control (not recorded which). Sequencing used whole blood.

CDR3 DNA: TGCGCCAGCAGTGACCGACTAGCGCAGTACGAGCAGTACTTC. It is translated as CASSDRLAQYEQYF. The V and J genes are TRBV10-2 and TRBJ2-7; TRBD2 aligns across 8 bases. Germline-derived CDR1 and CDR2 are WSHSY and SAAADI. The CDR3 totals 14 residues. V gave up 3 bases and J gave up 4 bases; unmatched junction bases: 5.